This TCR beta chain was sequenced for a study of T cell repertoires in cytomegalovirus infection. In the study overall: Public TCR beta signatures were indicative of both CMV infection and a matching HLA type.

A word on this clonotype: Its antigen is currently unknown.

Study findings and constraints: Adding up the frequency of public TCR beta families identified people who carried CMV plus the relevant HLA. HLA-C-restricted CMV-specific TCR beta clonotypes prevailed in the ex vivo response.

TCRdb re-called the reads through MiXCR, storing one row per CDR3 protein. Of 150,000 to 200,000 distinct CDR3 sequences in the sample, approximately 15% are singletons; the top ten hold over 25%. The TCR comes from a human donor in good health (CMV status not recorded). Some clones in this sample may be carry-over from other donors' samples. The sequenced material came from PBMCs.

The CDR3 bases are TGCAGCGTTGAAGGCCAGGAGAGCTCCTACAATGAGCAGTTCTTC. This sequence encodes CSVEGQESSYNEQFF. J is TRBJ2-1 and V is TRBV29-1; D remains unclear. The V end lost 1 base, the J end lost 0 bases, and 10 bases lay between the germline ends. This CDR3 is 15 amino acids long. Per germline, CDR1 SQVTM and CDR2 ANQGSEA.